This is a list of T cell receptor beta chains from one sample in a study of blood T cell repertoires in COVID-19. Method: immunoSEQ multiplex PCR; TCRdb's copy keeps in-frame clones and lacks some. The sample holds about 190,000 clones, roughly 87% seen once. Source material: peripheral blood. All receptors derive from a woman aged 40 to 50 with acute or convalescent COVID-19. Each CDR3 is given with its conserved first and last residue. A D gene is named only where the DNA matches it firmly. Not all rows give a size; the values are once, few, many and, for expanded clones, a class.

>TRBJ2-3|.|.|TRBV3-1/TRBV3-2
CASSPFLGGDNSQYF
TGTGCCAGCAGCCCCTTCTTGGGGGGGGACAACTCGCAGTATTTT
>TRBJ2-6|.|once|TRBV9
CASSVSGAGANVLTF
TGTGCCAGCAGCGTATCGGGGGCTGGGGCCAACGTCCTGACTTTC
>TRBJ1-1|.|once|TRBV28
CASRFTGSEAFF
TGTGCCAGCAGGTTTACCGGGAGTGAAGCTTTCTTT
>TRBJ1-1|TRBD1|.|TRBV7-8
CASSYGTGITEAFF
TGTGCCAGCAGCTACGGGACAGGGATCACTGAAGCTTTCTTT
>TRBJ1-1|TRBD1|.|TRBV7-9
CASSLGAGQPNTEAFF
TGTGCCAGCAGCTTGGGTGCGGGACAGCCGAACACTGAAGCTTTCTTT
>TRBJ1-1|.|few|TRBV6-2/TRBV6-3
CASSLEGTEAFF
TGTGCCAGCAGTCTCGAGGGTACTGAAGCTTTCTTT
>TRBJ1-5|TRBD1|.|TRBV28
CASSTDTGARPDDYSNQPQHF
TGTGCCAGCAGCACTGACACAGGGGCGCGACCGGATGATTATAGCAATCAGCCCCAGCATTTT
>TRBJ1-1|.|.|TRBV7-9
CASSLVVEGTEAFF
TGTGCCAGCAGCTTAGTAGTAGAGGGAACTGAAGCTTTCTTT
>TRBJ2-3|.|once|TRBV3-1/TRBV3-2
CASSQDGRASTDTQYF
TGTGCCAGCAGCCAAGACGGGAGAGCCAGCACAGATACGCAGTATTTT
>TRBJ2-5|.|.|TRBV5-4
CASSRMDEEGETQYF
TGTGCCAGCAGCCGAATGGATGAAGAGGGAGAGACCCAGTACTTC
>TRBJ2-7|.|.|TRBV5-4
CASSLGQGGSYEQYF
TGTGCCAGCAGCTTGGGGCAGGGGGGATCTTACGAGCAGTACTTC
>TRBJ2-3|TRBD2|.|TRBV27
CASSPSAGAPYF
TGTGCCAGCAGTCCCTCGGCGGGAGCCCCGTATTTT
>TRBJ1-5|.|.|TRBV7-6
CASSLSDSQPQHF
TGTGCCAGCAGCTTATCCGACAGTCAGCCCCAGCATTTT
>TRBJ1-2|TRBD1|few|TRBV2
CASRDRPHGYTF
TGTGCCAGCAGGGACAGGCCCCATGGCTACACCTTC
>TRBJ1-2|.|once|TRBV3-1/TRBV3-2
CASSQTDSNYGYTF
TGTGCCAGCAGCCAAACGGACAGTAACTATGGCTACACCTTC
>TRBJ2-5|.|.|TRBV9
CASSAPGHWETQYF
TGTGCCAGCAGCGCCCCGGGACACTGGGAGACCCAGTACTTC
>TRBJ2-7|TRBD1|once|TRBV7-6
CASSFGTGPTYEQYF
TGTGCCAGCAGCTTCGGGACAGGTCCTACCTACGAGCAGTACTTC
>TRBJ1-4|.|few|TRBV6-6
CASSLAGNNEKLFF
TGTGCCAGCAGTCTTGCGGGGAATAATGAAAAACTGTTTTTT
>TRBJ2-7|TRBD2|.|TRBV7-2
CASSLVAGGHSYEQYF
TGTGCCAGCAGCTTAGTAGCGGGGGGACACTCCTACGAGCAGTACTTC
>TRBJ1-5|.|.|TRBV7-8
CASSRDGGNQPQHF
TGTGCCAGCAGCCGTGACGGGGGCAATCAGCCCCAGCATTTT
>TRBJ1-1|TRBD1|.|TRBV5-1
CASSEQGKRSEAFF
TGCGCCAGCAGCGAACAGGGGAAGAGATCTGAAGCTTTCTTT
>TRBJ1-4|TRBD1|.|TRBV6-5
CASSSNRGSNEKLFF
TGTGCCAGCAGTTCTAACAGGGGATCTAATGAAAAACTGTTTTTT
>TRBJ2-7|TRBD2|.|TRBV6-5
CASSYSGTTDYEQYF
TGTGCCAGCAGTTACTCAGGGACTACAGATTACGAGCAGTACTTC
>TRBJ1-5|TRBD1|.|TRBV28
CASSLLTGGGQPQHF
TGTGCCAGCAGTTTACTTACAGGGGGGGGTCAGCCCCAGCATTTT
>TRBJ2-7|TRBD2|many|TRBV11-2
CASSFPSQTGTRRYEQYF
TGTGCCAGCAGCTTCCCGAGCCAGACCGGGACTAGGCGGTACGAGCAGTACTTC
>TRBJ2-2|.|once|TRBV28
CASSPGQTPGLKRTGELFF
TGTGCCAGCAGCCCGGGTCAAACCCCGGGACTTAAGAGAACCGGGGAGCTGTTTTTT
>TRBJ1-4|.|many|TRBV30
CAWSRTENEKLFF
TGTGCCTGGAGTCGGACAGAGAATGAAAAACTGTTTTTT
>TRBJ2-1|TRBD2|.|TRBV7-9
CASSPWGGLEQFF
TGTGCCAGCAGCCCCTGGGGGGGACTTGAGCAGTTCTTC
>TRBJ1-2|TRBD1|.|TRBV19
CASSTDHRGGYGYTF
TGTGCCAGTAGTACCGACCACAGGGGTGGGTATGGCTACACCTTC
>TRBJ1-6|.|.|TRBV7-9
CASSLGSGLYNSPLHF
TGTGCCAGCAGCCTAGGATCAGGACTTTATAATTCACCCCTCCACTTT
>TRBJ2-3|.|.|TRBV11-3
CASSLGSGADTQYF
TGTGCCAGCAGCTTAGGGTCGGGGGCAGATACGCAGTATTTT
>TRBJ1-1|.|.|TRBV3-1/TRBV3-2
CASSLKGIRTEAFF
TGTGCCAGCAGCCTTAAGGGGATTCGTACTGAAGCTTTCTTT
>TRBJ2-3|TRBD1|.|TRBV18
CASSPRGTGGRDTQYF
TGTGCCAGCTCACCACGAGGGACAGGGGGGAGAGATACGCAGTATTTT
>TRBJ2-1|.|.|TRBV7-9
CASSPGGNEQFF
TGTGCCAGCAGCCCAGGCGGGAATGAGCAGTTCTTC
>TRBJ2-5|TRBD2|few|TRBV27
CASSPRLAVTQETQYF
TGTGCCAGCAGTCCCCGACTAGCGGTTACCCAAGAGACCCAGTACTTC
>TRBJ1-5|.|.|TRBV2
CASSDFGSGGYNQPQHF
TGTGCCAGCAGTGATTTTGGGTCTGGCGGGTACAATCAGCCCCAGCATTTT
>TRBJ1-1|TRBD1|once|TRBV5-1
CASSLGDRYLDAAFF
TGCGCCAGCAGCTTGGGGGACAGATACCTAGACGCAGCTTTCTTT
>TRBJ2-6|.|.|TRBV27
CATAGFQPGANVLTF
TGTGCCACCGCGGGGTTTCAACCTGGGGCCAACGTCCTGACTTTC
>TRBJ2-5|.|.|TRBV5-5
CASSLRDLTFQETQYF
TGTGCCAGCAGCTTACGGGACTTGACTTTCCAAGAGACCCAGTACTTC
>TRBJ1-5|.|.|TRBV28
CASSSPTVSDQPQHF
TGTGCCAGCAGTTCCCCGACAGTTTCGGATCAGCCCCAGCATTTT
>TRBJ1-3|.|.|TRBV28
CASRSPVNTIYF
TGTGCCAGCAGGTCCCCTGTAAACACCATATATTTT
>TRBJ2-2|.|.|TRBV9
CASTIRANTGELFF
TGTGCCAGCACCATACGGGCGAACACCGGGGAGCTGTTTTTT
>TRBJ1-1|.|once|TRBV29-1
CSVRVAHTEAFF
TGCAGCGTTCGGGTGGCCCACACTGAAGCTTTCTTT
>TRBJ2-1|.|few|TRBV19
CASSTLSTNEQFF
TGTGCCAGTAGTACACTGAGTACGAATGAGCAGTTCTTC
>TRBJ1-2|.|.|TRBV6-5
CASSYGGTYGYTF
TGTGCCAGCAGTTATGGAGGGACCTATGGCTACACCTTC
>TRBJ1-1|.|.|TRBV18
CASSSTGNTEAFF
TGTGCCAGCTCCTCGACGGGGAACACTGAAGCTTTCTTT
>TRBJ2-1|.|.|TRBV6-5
CASSRLVALSNEQFF
TGTGCCAGCAGTAGACTGGTGGCCCTTTCTAATGAGCAGTTCTTC
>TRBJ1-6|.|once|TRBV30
CAWSVVENSPLHF
TGTGCCTGGAGTGTGGTGGAGAATTCACCCCTCCACTTT
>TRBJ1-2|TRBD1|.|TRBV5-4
CASSLAGGGVYGYTF
TGTGCCAGCAGCTTGGCGGGAGGGGGCGTCTATGGCTACACCTTC
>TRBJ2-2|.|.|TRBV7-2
CASSFGRGDTGELFF
TGTGCCAGCAGTTTCGGGAGAGGGGACACCGGGGAGCTGTTTTTT
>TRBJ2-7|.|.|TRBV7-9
CASSLATSGKRMEQYF
TGTGCCAGCAGCTTAGCGACTTCCGGGAAACGAATGGAGCAGTACTTC